This T cell receptor (beta chain) was profiled in a study of T cell clonotyping in hematopoietic cell transplantation. Study-level information: Pretransplant recipient samples were taken after cytoreduction.

General study results and limits: No sorting was done, leaving CD4 and CD8 contributions mixed. Recipient TCR diversity dropped after transplant; expanded clonotypes rose from day 30 to 180.

Described time point: recipient sample about 28 days before transplant, after cytoreduction. The J segment lost 7 bases and the V segment lost 4 bases, leaving 6 bases of the junction unmatched. CDR1 and CDR2 (germline): LGHNA, YNFKEQ. CDR3 length: 13 residues. About this clone itself: Its cognate antigen is unknown.

The protocol was immunoSEQ multiplex PCR, while the TCRdb copy is restricted to in-frame clones and leaves out a portion. The sample carries around 80,000 clones, 90% to 97% recorded once. The V call is TRBV4-2, the J call TRBJ1-2; 7 nucleotides agree with TRBD1. The sample in question was peripheral blood mononuclear cells, obtained before stem cell transplant. This receptor was taken from a woman between 50 and 59 years old with acute myeloid leukemia. Some clones in this sample may be carry-over from other donors' samples. CDR3 protein: CASSLLDRVGYTF. The DNA of the CDR3 is TGTGCCAGCAGCCTCCTTGACAGGGTTGGCTACACCTTC.